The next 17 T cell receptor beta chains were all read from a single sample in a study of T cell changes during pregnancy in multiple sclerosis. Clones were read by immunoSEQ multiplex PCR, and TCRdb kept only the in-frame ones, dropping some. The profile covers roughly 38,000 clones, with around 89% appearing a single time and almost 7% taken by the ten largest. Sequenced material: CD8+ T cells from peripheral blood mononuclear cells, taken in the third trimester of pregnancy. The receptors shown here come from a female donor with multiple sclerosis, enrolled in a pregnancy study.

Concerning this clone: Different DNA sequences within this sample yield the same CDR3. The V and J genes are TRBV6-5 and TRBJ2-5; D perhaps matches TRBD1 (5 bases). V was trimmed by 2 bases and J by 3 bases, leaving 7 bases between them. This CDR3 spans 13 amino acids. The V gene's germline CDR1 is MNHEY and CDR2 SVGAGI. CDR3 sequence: CASSYDREETQYF. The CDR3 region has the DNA TGTGCCAGCAGTTACGACAGAGAAGAGACCCAGTACTTC.

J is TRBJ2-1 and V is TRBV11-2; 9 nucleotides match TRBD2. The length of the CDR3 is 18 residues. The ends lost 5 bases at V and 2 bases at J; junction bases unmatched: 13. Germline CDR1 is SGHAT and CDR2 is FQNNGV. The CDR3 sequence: CASSHNWRGGPPYNEQFF. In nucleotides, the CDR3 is TGTGCCAGCAGCCACAACTGGCGGGGGGGGCCTCCCTACAATGAGCAGTTCTTC.

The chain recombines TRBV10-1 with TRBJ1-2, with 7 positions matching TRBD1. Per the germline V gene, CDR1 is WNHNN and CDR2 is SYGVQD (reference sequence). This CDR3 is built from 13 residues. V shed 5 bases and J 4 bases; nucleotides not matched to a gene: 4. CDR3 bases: TGCGCCAGCAGTTCGGACAGGAGCTATGGCTACACCTTC. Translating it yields CASSSDRSYGYTF.

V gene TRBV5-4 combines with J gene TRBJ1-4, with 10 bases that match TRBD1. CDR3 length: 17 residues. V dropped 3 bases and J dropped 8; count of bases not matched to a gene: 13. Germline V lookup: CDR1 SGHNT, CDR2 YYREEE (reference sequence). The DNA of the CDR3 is TGTGCCAGCAGCTCCCGGGACAGGGGAGGTTCGGAAGAAAAACTGTTTTTT. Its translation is CASSSRDRGGSEEKLFF.

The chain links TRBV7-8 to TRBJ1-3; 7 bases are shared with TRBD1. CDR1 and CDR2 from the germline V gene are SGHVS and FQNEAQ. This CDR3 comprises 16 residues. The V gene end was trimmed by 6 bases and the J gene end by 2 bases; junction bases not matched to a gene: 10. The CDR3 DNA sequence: TGTGCCAGCAGTCTACTCGGTGGACAGGCTGGAAACACCATATATTTT. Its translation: CASSLLGGQAGNTIYF.

CDR3 DNA: TGCAGCGTCGACACAGGGGGCGCTTACTATGGCTACACCTTC. Amino acid sequence: CSVDTGGAYYGYTF. The rearrangement uses TRBV29-1 and TRBJ1-2, with TRBD1 identical over 9 bases. The junction had 8 bases not matched to a gene; V was cut back by 6 bases and J by 3 bases. The CDR3 consists of 14 residues. Germline V lookup: CDR1 SQVTM, CDR2 ANQGSEA.

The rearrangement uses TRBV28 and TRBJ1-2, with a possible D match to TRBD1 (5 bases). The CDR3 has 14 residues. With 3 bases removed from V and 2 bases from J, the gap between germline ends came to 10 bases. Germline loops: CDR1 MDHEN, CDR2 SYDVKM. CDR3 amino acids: CASSLGQGNYGYTF. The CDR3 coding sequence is TGTGCCAGCAGTTTGGGGCAGGGAAACTATGGCTACACCTTC.

The CDR3 bases are TGTGCCAGTAGTAGGCGGGCGATCTCGTATGGCTACACCTTC. This sequence encodes CASSRRAISYGYTF. The rearrangement joins TRBV19 to TRBJ1-2; D gene ambiguous. In germline, CDR1 is LNHDA, CDR2 SQIVND (reference sequence). The CDR3 spans 14 residues. V lost 4 bases to trimming and J lost 5 bases, with 14 bases between them. Full variable domain (remainder filled in from reference TRBV19 and TRBJ1-2): DGGITQSPKYLFRKEGQNVTLSCEQNLNHDAMYWYRQDPGQGLRLIYYSQIVNDFQKGDIAEGYSVSREKKESFPLTVTSAQKNPTAFYLCASSRRAISYGYTFGSGTRLTVV.

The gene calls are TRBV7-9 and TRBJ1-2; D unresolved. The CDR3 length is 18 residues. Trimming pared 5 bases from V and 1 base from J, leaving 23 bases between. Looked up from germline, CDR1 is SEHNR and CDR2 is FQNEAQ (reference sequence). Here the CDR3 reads CASSPSGRPPGGNYGYTF. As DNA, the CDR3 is TGTGCCAGCAGCCCAAGCGGCAGACCTCCTGGTGGTAACTATGGCTACACCTTC.

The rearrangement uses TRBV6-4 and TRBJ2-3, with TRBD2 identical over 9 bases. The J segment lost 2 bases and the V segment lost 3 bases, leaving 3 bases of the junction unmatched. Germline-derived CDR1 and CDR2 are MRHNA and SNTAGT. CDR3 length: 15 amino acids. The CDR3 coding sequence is TGTGCCAGCAGTGAGGGCGGGGGGGACACAGATACGCAGTATTTT. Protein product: CASSEGGGDTDTQYF.

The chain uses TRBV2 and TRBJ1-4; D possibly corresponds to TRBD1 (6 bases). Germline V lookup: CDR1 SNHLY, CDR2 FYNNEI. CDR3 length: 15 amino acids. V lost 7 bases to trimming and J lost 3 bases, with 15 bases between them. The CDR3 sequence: CASIYTGLSNEKLFF. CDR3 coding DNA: TGTGCCAGCATTTACACAGGGTTGTCTAATGAAAAACTGTTTTTT.

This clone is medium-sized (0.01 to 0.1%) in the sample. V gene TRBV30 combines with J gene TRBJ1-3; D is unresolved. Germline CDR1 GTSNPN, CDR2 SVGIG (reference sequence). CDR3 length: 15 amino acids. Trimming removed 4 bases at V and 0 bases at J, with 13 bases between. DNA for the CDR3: TGTGCCTGGACCCATACACCTGACTCTGGAAACACCATATATTTT. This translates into CAWTHTPDSGNTIYF.

CDR3 DNA: TGTGCCAGCAGGGACAACTCCTACGAGCAGTACTTC. Translating gives CASRDNSYEQYF. The chain couples TRBV7-9 to TRBJ2-7, with a tentative D call TRBD1 (5 bases). Germline V CDR1 and CDR2: SEHNR, FQNEAQ (reference sequence). Trimming took off 6 bases at V and 0 bases at J, with 6 bases between the two ends. The CDR3 loop spans 12 amino acids.

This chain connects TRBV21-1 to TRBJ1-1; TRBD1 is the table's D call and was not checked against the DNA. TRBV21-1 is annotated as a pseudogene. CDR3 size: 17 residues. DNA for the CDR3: TGTGCCAGCAGCAAAGTCCAAATCCGGGACAGGGGGGTTGAAGCTTTCTTT. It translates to CASSKVQIRDRGVEAFF.

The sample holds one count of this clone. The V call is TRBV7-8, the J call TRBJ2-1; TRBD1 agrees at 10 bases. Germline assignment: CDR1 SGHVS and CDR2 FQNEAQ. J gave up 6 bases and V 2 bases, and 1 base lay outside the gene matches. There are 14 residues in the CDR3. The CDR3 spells CASSLRTGGNEQFF. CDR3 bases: TGTGCCAGCAGCTTACGGACAGGGGGCAATGAGCAGTTCTTC.

This CDR3 is CASSPPRLAGYYNEQFF. The CDR3 DNA follows: TGTGCCAGTAGCCCCCCCCGACTAGCGGGCTACTACAATGAGCAGTTCTTC. The chain has TRBV19 and TRBJ2-1; 10 bases match TRBD2. Looked up from germline, CDR1 is LNHDA and CDR2 is SQIVND (reference sequence). The ends lost 6 bases at V and 3 bases at J; junction bases unmatched: 11. The CDR3 is 17 residues long. The full variable domain, in which reference TRBV19 and TRBJ2-1 provide the parts outside the CDR3, is DGGITQSPKYLFRKEGQNVTLSCEQNLNHDAMYWYRQDPGQGLRLIYYSQIVNDFQKGDIAEGYSVSREKKESFPLTVTSAQKNPTAFYLCASSPPRLAGYYNEQFFGPGTRLTVL.

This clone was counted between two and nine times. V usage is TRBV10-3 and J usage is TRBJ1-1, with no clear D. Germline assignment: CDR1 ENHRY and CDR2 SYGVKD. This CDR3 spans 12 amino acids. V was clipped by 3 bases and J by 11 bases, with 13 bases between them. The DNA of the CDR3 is TGTGCCATCAGTGAACGACAATTTTGGGCTTTCTTT. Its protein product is CAISERQFWAFF.